Listed here is a single T cell receptor (beta chain). Its antigen is not known. These data originate in a study of beta chain features in type 1 diabetes. For the study at large: The study examined about 110,000,000 sorted cells across all samples. Study-wide findings and caveats: All four CD4+ subsets from Type 1 diabetes patients carried moderately but significantly shorter TCRB CDR3s.

Of the isolated RNA, all was reverse transcribed, and so the sequenced material was expressed TCRB transcripts. Produced via immunoSEQ multiplex PCR; TCRdb's table is partial and in-frame only. The data show about 930,000 clones, about a sixth seen once. The CDR3 contains 15 residues. The V gene's germline CDR1 is SEHNR and CDR2 FQNEAQ (reference sequence). Trimming cost V 4 bases and J 7 bases; bases outside gene matches: 7. The receptor comes from a woman between 18 and 29 years old in good health. The sequenced sample was naive CD4+ T cells from blood. The V and J genes are TRBV7-9 and TRBJ1-4, with TRBD1 matching 9 bases. Written as DNA, the CDR3 is TGTGCCAGCAGCTACAGACAGGGGGGGAGTGAAAAACTGTTTTTT. It specifies CASSYRQGGSEKLFF.